These 23 T cell receptor beta chains share one sample of origin, sequenced in a study of CD4 T cells in relation to SARS-CoV-2 and coronaviruses. The repertoire was sequenced with immunoSEQ multiplex PCR; TCRdb's copy has only in-frame clones and lacks some. The sample carries roughly 15,000 clones, 79% recorded once. Antigen specificity for these receptors is unknown. Unexposed donor CD4+ T cells date from about 2011-2018, before the COVID-19 pandemic. Isolation of CD4+ T cells took place after approximately eleven days in culture. The specimen was CD4+ T cells from PBMCs, cultured in vitro. Receptors originate from a human donor in good health.

The chain employs TRBV4-3 and TRBJ2-7; D gene uncertain. Per germline, CDR1 LGHNA and CDR2 YSLEER. This CDR3 region has 14 residues. V was clipped by 0 bases and J by 2 bases, with 8 bases between them. The CDR3 coding sequence is TGCGCCAGCAGCCAAGATCGTAAACCCTACGAGCAGTACTTC. It codes for CASSQDRKPYEQYF.

J is TRBJ2-3 and V is TRBV11-2; 12 nucleotides agree with TRBD1. The CDR3 covers 17 residues. The V segment lost 1 base and the J segment 1 base; nucleotides outside the gene matches: 3. From germline, CDR1 is SGHAT and CDR2 FQNNGV. CDR3 loop: CASSLVGQGAGTDTQYF. CDR3 in DNA: TGTGCCAGCAGCTTAGTGGGACAGGGGGCTGGCACAGATACGCAGTATTTT.

The V gene is TRBV11-2, the J gene TRBJ1-4; D call uncertain. Germline-derived CDR1 and CDR2 are SGHAT and FQNNGV. This CDR3 has 15 amino acids. Trimming removed 0 bases from V and 3 bases from J, with 8 bases in between. The CDR3 DNA sequence: TGTGCCAGCAGCTTAGACGGAGGTGCTAATGAAAAACTGTTTTTT. Its translation is CASSLDGGANEKLFF.

The chain recombines TRBV9 with TRBJ1-1, with D perhaps matching TRBD1 (5 bases). CDR1 and CDR2 (germline): SGDLS, YYNGEE. The germline V and J ends were trimmed by 4 bases and 3 bases, with 10 bases remaining between them. The CDR3 is 13 amino acids. In DNA, the CDR3 is TGTGCCAGCAGCAGAAGGGGTGACACTGAAGCTTTCTTT. Its protein is CASSRRGDTEAFF.

This chain links TRBV30 with TRBJ2-1, with 7 bases fitting TRBD1. The germline V gene has CDR1 GTSNPN and CDR2 SVGIG (reference sequence). The CDR3 has 14 residues. J gave up 0 bases and V 8 bases, and 7 bases lay outside the gene matches. CDR3 coding DNA: TGTGCCCTTTTGCGACAGGGCTCCTACAATGAGCAGTTCTTC. It is translated as CALLRQGSYNEQFF.

The chain has TRBV19 and TRBJ2-3; 11 bases align to TRBD1. This CDR3 is built from 14 residues. Germline V CDR1 and CDR2: LNHDA, SQIVND (reference sequence). Germline trimming cut 8 bases from V and 3 bases from J; bases unmatched to any gene: 4. The DNA of the CDR3 is TGTGCCAGTGCATGGGACAGGGGGACAGATACGCAGTATTTT. It translates to CASAWDRGTDTQYF.

V and J are TRBV7-9 and TRBJ2-1, with D perhaps given as TRBD1 or TRBD2 (6 bases each). The CDR3 consists of 18 residues. V was clipped by 5 bases and J by 9 bases, with 29 bases between them. Germline V gene sequence: CDR1 SEHNR, CDR2 FQNEAQ (reference sequence). CDR3 in DNA: TGTGCCAGCAGCACACAACTCCTAAGGCAGGGGAGGATTGGTGAGCAGTTCTTC. Translation gives CASSTQLLRQGRIGEQFF.

The chain is built from TRBV27 and TRBJ1-1; perhaps TRBD1 as D (6 bases). Germline V gene lookup returns CDR1 MNHEY and CDR2 SMNVEV (reference sequence). This CDR3 is 13 amino acids long. Trimming pared 8 bases from V and 6 bases from J, leaving 16 bases between. The CDR3 here is CASFNPTGSEAFF. CDR3 bases: TGTGCCAGCTTTAACCCGACAGGCTCTGAAGCTTTCTTT.

The V gene is TRBV3-1 (or the pseudogene TRBV3-2), the J gene TRBJ2-5; D not resolved. The CDR3 contains 13 residues. V was shortened by 0 bases and J by 5 bases, with 7 bases between the two germline ends. Germline V gene data show CDR1 as LGHDT and CDR2 as YNNKEL (reference sequence). This CDR3 is CASSQDLGETQYF. CDR3 sequence (DNA): TGTGCCAGCAGCCAAGATCTTGGGGAGACCCAGTACTTC.

CDR3 bases: TGTGCCAGCAGCAATAGCGGGGAGACCCAGTACTTC. Translated, it gives CASSNSGETQYF. The V gene is TRBV7-9, the J gene TRBJ2-5; 7 nucleotides agree with TRBD2. The trim removed 5 bases at V and 5 bases at J, leaving 2 bases unmatched. The CDR3 is made up of 12 amino acids. In germline, CDR1 is SEHNR, CDR2 FQNEAQ (reference sequence). Full variable domain (rest looked up from reference TRBV7-9 and TRBJ2-5): DTGVSQNPRHKITKRGQNVTFRCDPISEHNRLYWYRQTLGQGPEFLTYFQNEAQLEKSRLLSDRFSAERPKGSFSTLEIQRTEQGDSAMYLCASSNSGETQYFGPGTRLLVL.

This rearrangement joins TRBV27 to TRBJ1-1; perhaps TRBD1 as D (6 bases). Germline V gives CDR1 MNHEY, CDR2 SMNVEV (reference sequence). The CDR3 covers 13 residues. V lost 6 bases and J 4 bases, leaving 12 bases between the germline ends. CDR3 sequence (DNA): TGTGCCAGCAGACCAACAGGGCCCACTGAAGCTTTCTTT. This codes for CASRPTGPTEAFF.

The chain combines TRBV2 with TRBJ1-2; D not resolved. V was cut by 4 bases and J by 8 bases, with 14 bases left in between. The CDR3 spans 13 residues. Germline lookup yields CDR1 SNHLY and CDR2 FYNNEI. CDR3 sequence: CASSVDNLYGYTF. CDR3 nucleotide sequence: TGTGCCAGCAGTGTAGACAATCTGTACGGCTACACCTTC. The full variable domain, completed using reference TRBV2 and TRBJ1-2, is EPEVTQTPSHQVTQMGQEVILRCVPISNHLYFYWYRQILGQKVEFLVSFYNNEISEKSEIFDDQFSVERPDGSNFTLKIRSTKLEDSAMYFCASSVDNLYGYTFGSGTRLTVV.

The J gene is TRBJ1-4, the V gene TRBV2; the D gene is possibly TRBD1 (5 bases). Germline CDR1 reads SNHLY; CDR2 reads FYNNEI. Trimming cost V 6 bases and J 8 bases, with 16 bases left between them. The CDR3 contains 14 residues. Here the CDR3 DNA reads TGTGCCAGCAGCACGGGCCGGGGGGAAGAAAAACTGTTTTTT. Translating gives CASSTGRGEEKLFF. Together with reference TRBV2 and TRBJ1-4, the CDR3 gives the full variable domain: EPEVTQTPSHQVTQMGQEVILRCVPISNHLYFYWYRQILGQKVEFLVSFYNNEISEKSEIFDDQFSVERPDGSNFTLKIRSTKLEDSAMYFCASSTGRGEEKLFFGSGTQLSVL.

The genes are TRBV12-3 or TRBV12-4 and TRBJ1-2, with D perhaps matching TRBD1 (5 bases). The CDR3 consists of 12 residues. The V end was cut by 5 bases, the J end by 5 bases, with 9 bases between. CDR3 bases: TGTGCCAGCAGTGCAGGGAAGTATGGCTACACCTTC. It encodes CASSAGKYGYTF.

The chain links TRBV18 to TRBJ2-5, with D maybe TRBD2 (6 bases). The CDR3 extends over 15 amino acids. V lost 2 bases and J 1 base, leaving 11 bases between the germline ends. CDR1 and CDR2 (germline): KGHSH, LQKENI. The CDR3: CASSPYGRTQETQYF. CDR3 nucleotides: TGTGCCAGCTCACCATACGGGAGAACCCAAGAGACCCAGTACTTC.

The V gene is TRBV12-3 or TRBV12-4, the J gene TRBJ1-1; TRBD1 might be the D (5 bases). The V and J ends lost 6 bases and 7 bases respectively, with 15 bases between them. The CDR3 loop spans 13 amino acids. The chain's CDR3 is CASSRDSSIEAFF. The CDR3 coding sequence is TGTGCCAGCAGCCGCGACAGTTCGATTGAAGCTTTCTTT.

The chain has TRBV4-2 and TRBJ1-3, with unresolved D. Trimming left V 0 bases short and J 3 bases short, with 9 bases between. Germline V gene sequence: CDR1 LGHNA, CDR2 YNFKEQ. This CDR3 spans 15 amino acids. The DNA of the CDR3 is TGTGCCAGCAGCCAAGAGGGCGGGGTTGGAAACACCATATATTTT. Encoded protein: CASSQEGGVGNTIYF.

The chain recombines TRBV6-2 or TRBV6-3 with TRBJ1-1; no clear D gene. CDR3 length equals 13 residues. Trimming shortened V by 3 bases and J by 0 bases, and 5 bases separated the two germline ends. Germline CDR1 reads MNHEY; CDR2 reads SVGEGT. CDR3 in amino acids: CASSYSLNTEAFF. CDR3 sequence (DNA): TGTGCCAGCAGTTATTCACTGAACACTGAAGCTTTCTTT.

The chain couples TRBV9 to TRBJ2-3, with D tentatively TRBD2 (6 bases). CDR1 SGDLS and CDR2 YYNGEE come from the germline V gene. V was pared by 3 bases and J by 4 bases, with 9 bases between. The CDR3 consists of 13 residues. CDR3: CASSAEGADTQYF. The CDR3 DNA follows: TGTGCCAGCAGCGCGGAGGGAGCAGATACGCAGTATTTT.

This chain connects TRBV30 to TRBJ1-1; no definite D call. V dropped 0 bases and J dropped 1 base, with 0 bases sitting between them. CDR3 size: 11 residues. Germline CDR1 and CDR2: GTSNPN and SVGIG (reference sequence). CDR3 sequence (DNA): TGTGCCTGGAGTGTGAACACTGAAGCTTTCTTT. Its translation: CAWSVNTEAFF.

The genes are TRBV11-2 and TRBJ2-7; TRBD2 matches 9 bases. CDR1 and CDR2 from the germline V gene are SGHAT and FQNNGV. This CDR3 is 18 amino acids long. Trimming removed 5 bases from V and 6 bases from J; junction bases left unmatched: 20. The DNA of the CDR3 is TGTGCCAGCAGCCCCGCCCGTGTGCGGGAGGGCCAAAGTGCCGAGCAGTACTTC. As protein: CASSPARVREGQSAEQYF.

V and J are TRBV4-3 and TRBJ2-3, with TRBD2 matching over 9 bases. There are 17 residues in the CDR3. The germline gives CDR1 LGHNA, CDR2 YSLEER. With 3 bases clipped from V and 0 bases from J, the junction kept 7 bases outside the gene matches. The CDR3 spells CASSQLTAGGSTDTQYF. CDR3 nucleotide sequence: TGCGCCAGCAGCCAGTTAACAGCGGGGGGTAGCACAGATACGCAGTATTTT.

The sample holds a few counts of this clone. V usage is TRBV27 and J usage is TRBJ2-1; 7 bases match TRBD1. V lost 5 bases to trimming and J lost 4 bases; unmatched junction nucleotides: 5. The CDR3 totals 14 residues. Germline lookup yields CDR1 MNHEY and CDR2 SMNVEV (reference sequence). CDR3 sequence: CASSQQGRYNEQFF. The DNA of the CDR3 is TGTGCCAGCAGTCAACAGGGGAGATACAATGAGCAGTTCTTC.